The T cell receptor (beta chain) under discussion was sequenced for a study of human T cells and chemical hapten exposure. Study-wide background: Per-sample variation in TCR yield stemmed mainly from small pooled library volume differences. Study outcomes and limitations: Unchanged with DPC sensitization were TCRs above 1 in 1000 frequency.

During construction of the library, unique molecular identifiers were attached to individual cDNA molecules for quantitative, reproducible TCR counting. TCRdb passed the RACE reads through MiXCR, listing each CDR3 protein once. In the table there are some 110,000 distinct CDR3 sequences, approximately 10% of which are singletons. This clonotype came up many times. The antigen remains unidentified. The V gene lost 6 bases and the J gene lost 7 bases, with 13 bases spanning the gap. This CDR3 is built from 12 residues. Germline lookup yields CDR1 MNHEY and CDR2 SMNVEV (reference sequence). As for time point: patch test 3, about 24 weeks after DPC sensitization. Stated treatment: therapeutic diphenylcyclopropenone sensitization with weekly scalp DPC. Prior to application of each patch test, blood was drawn.

The sample consisted of whole blood, taken in connection with sensitization to the hapten diphenylcyclopropenone (DPC). The chain is built from TRBV27 and TRBJ2-7; D gene ambiguous. The sequence derives from a woman aged 45-60 years with alopecia areata. Some clones in this sample may be carry-over from other donors' samples. The CDR3 loop is CASSPDRREQYF. The CDR3 nucleotides are TGTGCCAGCAGCCCGGATCGAAGAGAGCAGTACTTC.